This T cell receptor (beta chain) is from a study of cytomegalovirus exposure and HLA in healthy donors. The protocol was immunoSEQ multiplex PCR, while the TCRdb copy is restricted to in-frame clones and leaves out a portion. Among about 160,000 clones listed, 70% to 90% were seen once. The V gene end was trimmed by 2 bases and the J gene end by 4 bases; junction bases not matched to a gene: 3. The CDR3 extends over 14 amino acids. Germline-derived CDR1 and CDR2 are SGHRS and YFSETQ. The receptor was derived from a man aged 18 to 29 in good health and CMV-seronegative. The sequencing sample was made of PBMCs. The V and J genes are TRBV5-1 and TRBJ2-7, with 10 bases aligning to TRBD2. CDR3 DNA sequence: TGCGCCAGCAGCTTCACTAGCGGGAATTACGAGCAGTACTTC. This sequence encodes CASSFTSGNYEQYF. Based on the CDR3 plus reference TRBV5-1 and TRBJ2-7, the full variable domain is KAGVTQTPRYLIKTRGQQVTLSCSPISGHRSVSWYQQTPGQGLQFLFEYFSETQRNKGNFPGRFSGRQFSNSRSEMNVSTLELGDSALYLCASSFTSGNYEQYFGPGTRLTVT.